This T cell receptor (beta chain) was found in a study of a mutant IDH1 vaccine in newly diagnosed glioma. The assay was immunoSEQ multiplex PCR, and TCRdb's table has in-frame clones only and misses some. The repertoire holds about 51,000 clones, more than 70% seen once, with less than 2% in the top ten. Comments on this clone: Antigen specificity is unknown.

Germline V CDR1 and CDR2: LNHDA, SQIVND (reference sequence). CDR3 length: 18 residues. V shed 7 bases and J shed 0 bases, with 19 bases lying between them. Time point: week 5, during vaccination. Each dose of the vaccine consisted of 300 ug of mutant IDH1 20-mer peptide, with topical imiquimod. This sample comprised PBMCs, obtained from a glioma patient whose treatment included an IDH1 peptide vaccine. This TCR derives from a woman aged 40 to 49 with glioma. This rearrangement joins TRBV19 to TRBJ2-6, with D possibly called TRBD1 or TRBD2 (5 bases each). The CDR3 here is CASTRDGTVFSGANVLTF. Here the CDR3 DNA reads TGTGCCAGTACCCGCGACGGGACGGTCTTCTCTGGGGCCAACGTCCTGACTTTC.